This record concerns one T cell receptor beta chain sequence. Its antigen is currently unknown. MiXCR, run by TCRdb on the reads, gives a single entry per CDR3 protein. The repertoire holds about 62,000 distinct CDR3 sequences, with 62% as singletons. These data originate in a study of type 1 regulatory T cells. Study as a whole: T-allo10 is a Tr1-enriched, alloantigen-specific CD4 T cell product made in vitro.

This TCR came from a human donor in good health. The sequenced material came from cultured non-Tr1 T cells, either the whole culture or a sorted T cell fraction (not recorded which).

The CDR3 is CASSLTRGFVQDEQYF. CDR3 DNA: TGTGCCAGCAGCTTAACGAGGGGCTTCGTCCAGGACGAGCAGTACTTC. J is TRBJ2-7 and V is TRBV7-9, with D perhaps being TRBD1 or TRBD2 (5 bases each). The CDR3 loop spans 16 amino acids. From germline, CDR1 is SEHNR and CDR2 FQNEAQ (reference sequence). With 2 bases removed from V and 5 bases from J, the gap between germline ends came to 19 bases.